This TCR beta chain is from a study of technical replicates of blood from four donors. TCRdb keeps only in-frame clones here, not all; method: immunoSEQ multiplex PCR. The top ten clones hold approximately 4% of a sample with approximately 81,000 clones, roughly 77% of them seen once. The sequence was obtained from a human donor in good health. Some clones in this sample may be carry-over from other donors' samples. Sequenced sample: PBMCs.

The CDR3 DNA reads as TGTGCCAGTACCCGGGACAGGGCTGACAATCAGCCCCAGCATTTT. It yields the protein CASTRDRADNQPQHF. This chain connects TRBV19 to TRBJ1-5; TRBD1 agrees at 9 bases. The CDR3 totals 15 residues. Unmatched junction bases numbered 7, after V lost 7 bases and J lost 3 bases. Per the germline V gene, CDR1 is LNHDA and CDR2 is SQIVND (reference sequence).